Presented here are 25 T cell receptor beta chains from one specimen sequenced in a study of blood T cell repertoires in COVID-19. Repertoires were generated with immunoSEQ multiplex PCR, while TCRdb's copy carries only in-frame clones and drops some. The sample includes under 400,000 clones, 90% seen only once; the top ten take around 7%. Sequencing input: peripheral blood. The source is a man between 18 and 29 years old with active or convalescent COVID-19.

This sequence joins TRBV7-3 and TRBJ2-2, with a weak D call TRBD2 (5 bases). Germline-derived CDR1 and CDR2 are SGHTA and FQGTGA. Trimming removed 5 bases from V and 7 bases from J, with 14 bases in between. The CDR3 contains 14 residues. The CDR3 sequence: CASSPRRAGGELFF. The CDR3 nucleotides are TGTGCCAGCAGCCCCCGGCGGGCTGGCGGGGAGCTGTTTTTT.

In nucleotides, the CDR3 is TGTGCCAGCAGTTTATCGAGACAGGGGGTGGGTGGCTACACCTTC. It codes for CASSLSRQGVGGYTF. The chain has TRBV27 and TRBJ1-2; TRBD1 matches 9 bases. V trimming: 0 bases; J trimming: 7 bases; junction bases outside the gene matches: 6. Germline V gene lookup returns CDR1 MNHEY and CDR2 SMNVEV (reference sequence). The length of the CDR3 is 15 residues.

The chain is built from TRBV18 and TRBJ2-3, with TRBD2 matching 10 bases. This CDR3 has 16 amino acids. In germline, CDR1 is KGHSH, CDR2 LQKENI. Unmatched junction bases numbered 10, after V lost 2 bases and J lost 8 bases. The CDR3 protein is CASSPASGRAFGTQYF. For the CDR3, the DNA is TGTGCCAGCTCACCAGCGAGCGGGAGGGCCTTCGGTACGCAGTATTTT. Together with reference TRBV18 and TRBJ2-3, the CDR3 gives the full variable domain: NAGVMQNPRHLVRRRGQEARLRCSPMKGHSHVYWYRQLPEEGLKFMVYLQKENIIDESGMPKERFSAEFPKEGPSILRIQQVVRGDSAAYFCASSPASGRAFGTQYFGPGTRLTVL.

The rearrangement uses TRBV7-9 and TRBJ1-3; D remains ambiguous. The CDR3 extends over 16 amino acids. CDR1 SEHNR and CDR2 FQNEAQ come from the germline V gene (reference sequence). V shed 4 bases and J shed 0 bases, with 13 bases lying between them. CDR3 coding DNA: TGTGCCAGCAGCTCCGGTCACAGCACCTCTGGAAACACCATATATTTT. Translating gives CASSSGHSTSGNTIYF.

The gene calls are TRBV27 and TRBJ2-2, with 7 bases aligning to TRBD2. This CDR3 comprises 15 residues. The J segment lost 0 bases and the V segment lost 5 bases, leaving 3 bases of the junction unmatched. From germline, CDR1 is MNHEY and CDR2 SMNVEV (reference sequence). The CDR3 sequence is CASSRLAANTGELFF. For the CDR3, the DNA is TGTGCCAGCAGTCGTCTAGCGGCGAACACCGGGGAGCTGTTTTTT.

Concerning this clone itself: The sample holds other DNA sequences that translate to the same CDR3. This chain connects TRBV20-1 to TRBJ1-5; D unclear. The CDR3 has 11 amino acids. Deletions cut 3 bases from V and 5 bases from J, with 5 bases between. The V gene's germline CDR1 is DFQATT and CDR2 SNEGSKA (reference sequence). The CDR3 coding sequence is TGCAGTGCTAGCGGGGATCAGCCCCAGCATTTT. This encodes CSASGDQPQHF.

The rearrangement links TRBV5-1 to TRBJ2-1; 10 bases are a match to TRBD2. This CDR3 region has 16 residues. Per germline, CDR1 SGHRS and CDR2 YFSETQ. J gave up 2 bases and V 0 bases, and 2 bases lay outside the gene matches. The CDR3 here is CASSLGTSGTYNEQFF. CDR3 nucleotide sequence: TGCGCCAGCAGCTTGGGGACTAGCGGAACCTACAATGAGCAGTTCTTC.

This chain joins TRBV7-9 and TRBJ2-6; TRBD2 is a possible D gene (6 bases). This CDR3 is 15 amino acids long. The germline V and J ends were trimmed by 1 base and 2 bases, with 6 bases remaining between them. Germline V gene data show CDR1 as SEHNR and CDR2 as FQNEAQ (reference sequence). The CDR3 coding sequence is TGTGCCAGCAGCTTAGGGAGGGCTGGGGCCAACGTCCTGACTTTC. Translation gives CASSLGRAGANVLTF.

The chain links TRBV27 to TRBJ2-3, with D perhaps matching TRBD1 (6 bases). The CDR3 sequence is 14 residues long. V lost 6 bases and J 3 bases, leaving 13 bases between the germline ends. CDR1 and CDR2 from the germline V gene are MNHEY and SMNVEV (reference sequence). The CDR3 region has the DNA TGTGCCAGCAGAATCGGACAGCTAACAGATACGCAGTATTTT. As protein: CASRIGQLTDTQYF.

The chain joins TRBV7-2 to TRBJ1-1; a weak D match, TRBD1 (5 bases). V was trimmed by 3 bases and J by 1 base, leaving 9 bases between them. Germline V gene lookup returns CDR1 SGHTA and CDR2 FQGNSA. This CDR3 is 14 amino acids long. The DNA of the CDR3 is TGTGCCAGCAGCTTTGCAGGGTCGAACACTGAAGCTTTCTTT. It is translated as CASSFAGSNTEAFF.

The genes are TRBV29-1 and TRBJ2-1, with D unclear. Trimming took 6 bases from V and 8 from J, leaving 11 bases between them. CDR3 length equals 11 residues. In germline, CDR1 is SQVTM, CDR2 ANQGSEA. The chain's CDR3 is CSVISEYEQFF. DNA of the CDR3: TGCAGCGTAATTAGTGAGTATGAGCAGTTCTTC.

This clone was seen only once. Here the CDR3 reads CASSQEVSFEAFF. The CDR3 DNA follows: TGCGCCAGCAGCCAGGAAGTGTCGTTTGAGGCGTTCTTC. The rearrangement links TRBV4-3 to TRBJ2-1; the D is unclear. CDR1 and CDR2 from the germline V gene are LGHNA and YSLEER. The CDR3 consists of 13 residues. V lost 3 bases, J lost 15 bases, and 18 bases lay in between.

The chain has TRBV7-2 and TRBJ2-7; D is possibly TRBD2 (7 bases). Germline-derived CDR1 and CDR2 are SGHTA and FQGNSA. This CDR3 spans 16 amino acids. V lost 6 bases and J lost 2, with 20 bases in between. In nucleotides, the CDR3 is TGTGCCAGCAGTTGGGGGGGGCTAGTCACAACCTACGAGCAGTACTTC. Amino acid sequence: CASSWGGLVTTYEQYF. Using reference TRBV7-2 and TRBJ2-7 for the parts outside the CDR3, the full variable domain is GAGVSQSPSNKVTEKGKDVELRCDPISGHTALYWYRQSLGQGLEFLIYFQGNSAPDKSGLPSDRFSAERTGGSVSTLTIQRTQQEDSAVYLCASSWGGLVTTYEQYFGPGTRLTVT.

V is TRBV28 and J is TRBJ2-2; no clear D gene. Germline V gene sequence: CDR1 MDHEN, CDR2 SYDVKM. The CDR3 is 14 residues long. V shed 2 bases and J shed 6 bases, with 10 bases lying between them. The CDR3 bases are TGTGCCAGCAGTTTAACTCGCTTAGCCGGGGAGCTGTTTTTT. As protein: CASSLTRLAGELFF.

In this sample, this clone turned up once. The rearrangement uses TRBV7-9 and TRBJ2-2, with a tentative D call TRBD2 (5 bases). The germline V and J ends were trimmed by 5 bases and 5 bases, with 9 bases remaining between them. This CDR3 has 13 residues. Looked up from germline, CDR1 is SEHNR and CDR2 is FQNEAQ (reference sequence). The CDR3: CASSPRGTGELFF. In DNA form, the CDR3 reads TGTGCCAGCAGCCCACGGGGAACCGGGGAGCTGTTTTTT.

The CDR3 protein is CSVAGQGPISYEQYF. CDR3 nucleotide sequence: TGCAGCGTAGCGGGACAGGGGCCGATCTCCTACGAGCAGTACTTC. The chain links TRBV29-1 to TRBJ2-7, with TRBD1 matching 10 bases. The CDR3 has 15 amino acids. The trim removed 6 bases at V and 0 bases at J, leaving 8 bases unmatched. Germline V gene data show CDR1 as SQVTM and CDR2 as ANQGSEA.

In this sample, this clone turned up a few times. This chain links TRBV7-9 with TRBJ1-4; no clear D gene. With 3 bases removed from V and 13 bases from J, the gap between germline ends came to 24 bases. Germline V gives CDR1 SEHNR, CDR2 FQNEAQ (reference sequence). The CDR3 is made up of 16 amino acids. DNA of the CDR3: TGTGCCAGCAGCTTCGACGAGGGAGCACCACCATACCTACTGTTTTTT. This encodes CASSFDEGAPPYLLFF.

The CDR3 sequence is CASSSYTDSGANVLTF. Here the CDR3 DNA reads TGTGCCAGCAGCTCGTACACCGACTCTGGGGCCAACGTCCTGACTTTC. The chain uses TRBV11-2 and TRBJ2-6, with unresolved D. CDR1 SGHAT and CDR2 FQNNGV come from the germline V gene. The CDR3 sequence is 16 residues long. Trimming removed 4 bases at V and 0 bases at J, with 10 bases between.

The chain carries TRBV30 and TRBJ2-5; D is possibly TRBD2 (5 bases). Germline V gene sequence: CDR1 GTSNPN, CDR2 SVGIG (reference sequence). V was shortened by 0 bases and J by 7 bases, with 12 bases between the two germline ends. The length of the CDR3 is 13 residues. The CDR3 is CAWSVLAAGTQYF. For the CDR3, the DNA is TGTGCCTGGAGTGTACTGGCCGCGGGGACCCAGTACTTC.

The chain links TRBV9 to TRBJ2-7; TRBD1 agrees at 8 bases. Unmatched junction bases numbered 6, after V lost 0 bases and J lost 4 bases. Germline CDR1 SGDLS, CDR2 YYNGEE. The CDR3 runs to 15 residues. CDR3 DNA: TGTGCCAGCAGCGTAGAGCAGGGGGCGTTGTACGAGCAGTACTTC. It codes for CASSVEQGALYEQYF.

The rearrangement joins TRBV7-3 to TRBJ2-1, with a tentative D call TRBD2 (6 bases). Trimming removed 5 bases at V and 0 bases at J, with 11 bases between. CDR3 size: 15 residues. CDR1 is SGHTA, CDR2 FQGTGA, per germline. The CDR3 sequence: CASSDGTHSYNEQFF. The CDR3 coding sequence is TGTGCCAGCAGCGACGGGACTCACTCCTACAATGAGCAGTTCTTC.

The chain is built from TRBV28 and TRBJ2-2; no clear D. Trimming removed 4 bases at V and 1 base at J, with 10 bases between. CDR3 length: 15 residues. Germline V gene sequence: CDR1 MDHEN, CDR2 SYDVKM. The CDR3: CASSYDGVNTGELFF. CDR3 in DNA: TGTGCCAGCAGTTACGACGGAGTGAACACCGGGGAGCTGTTTTTT.

This chain links TRBV28 with TRBJ2-3; 7 bases fit TRBD2. The CDR3 spans 15 residues. CDR1 and CDR2 from the germline V gene are MDHEN and SYDVKM. V gave up 9 bases and J gave up 5 bases; unmatched junction bases: 14. DNA for the CDR3: TGTGCCAGTACAGGAACCGGGACTACAATAGATACGCAGTATTTT. Its translation: CASTGTGTTIDTQYF.

The rearrangement joins TRBV7-9 to TRBJ1-2, with D possibly matching TRBD1 (6 bases). CDR3 size: 15 residues. Trimming removed 5 bases from V and 7 bases from J, with 20 bases in between. Germline-derived CDR1 and CDR2 are SEHNR and FQNEAQ (reference sequence). The CDR3, as DNA: TGTGCCAGCAGCAGACCGAGGGGGGGAAGTTTTGGCTACACCTTC. Encoded protein: CASSRPRGGSFGYTF. Full variable domain (outside the CDR3, taken from reference TRBV7-9 and TRBJ1-2): DTGVSQNPRHKITKRGQNVTFRCDPISEHNRLYWYRQTLGQGPEFLTYFQNEAQLEKSRLLSDRFSAERPKGSFSTLEIQRTEQGDSAMYLCASSRPRGGSFGYTFGSGTRLTVV.

This clone has a single count. V gene TRBV28 combines with J gene TRBJ2-7; TRBD1 aligns across 7 bases. Losses at the gene ends were 3 bases for V and 1 base for J; bases not matched to a gene: 9. Germline V gene lookup returns CDR1 MDHEN and CDR2 SYDVKM. The CDR3 covers 16 residues. The CDR3: CASSFPPDRESYEQYF. In DNA, the CDR3 is TGTGCCAGCAGTTTCCCCCCCGACAGGGAGTCCTACGAGCAGTACTTC.